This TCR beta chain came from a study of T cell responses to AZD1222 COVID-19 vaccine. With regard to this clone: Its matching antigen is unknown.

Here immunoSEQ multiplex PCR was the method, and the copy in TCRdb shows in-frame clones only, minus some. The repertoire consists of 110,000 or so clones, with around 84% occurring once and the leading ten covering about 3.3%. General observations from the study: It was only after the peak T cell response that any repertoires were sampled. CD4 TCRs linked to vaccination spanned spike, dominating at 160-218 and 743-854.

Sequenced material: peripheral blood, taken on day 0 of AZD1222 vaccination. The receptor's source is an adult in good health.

CDR3 sequence: CASTNGESLHEKLFF. The CDR3 DNA reads as TGTGCCAGCACCAACGGGGAAAGTCTTCATGAAAAACTGTTTTTT. The chain uses TRBV28 and TRBJ1-4; D not certain. Per germline, CDR1 MDHEN and CDR2 SYDVKM. V dropped 7 bases and J dropped 6 bases, with 18 bases sitting between them. The CDR3 sequence is 15 residues long.